The 28 T cell receptor beta chains below come from one sample, sequenced in a study of patients and donors after allogeneic stem cell transplantation. TCRdb passed the RT-PCR reads through MiXCR, listing each CDR3 protein once. The table lists over 350,000 distinct CDR3 sequences, 16% of them singletons. Sequencing was carried out using blood, either unsorted or a sorted T cell fraction (not recorded which). The source is a human donor who was either an allogeneic HSCT recipient or a stem cell or donor lymphocyte infusion donor (not recorded which). It is not recorded whose cells these are; they may come from a transplant donor.

The chain employs TRBV24-1 and TRBJ1-1; D is perhaps TRBD1 (5 bases). The CDR3 totals 15 residues. Germline assignment: CDR1 KGHDR and CDR2 SFDVKD. With 7 bases removed from V and 9 bases from J, the gap between germline ends came to 23 bases. The CDR3 spells CATSLTQAWVLKAFF. The CDR3 DNA reads as TGTGCCACCAGCTTGACACAGGCTTGGGTGCTGAAAGCTTTCTTT.

This chain connects TRBV4-2 to TRBJ2-3, with 8 bases identical to TRBD2. The J segment lost 2 bases and the V segment lost 1 base, leaving 8 bases of the junction unmatched. Germline assignment: CDR1 LGHNA and CDR2 YNFKEQ. The CDR3 runs 17 residues. In DNA form, the CDR3 reads TGTGCCAGCAGCCAAGGTTTCCGGGGGGGCTACACAGATACGCAGTATTTT. Translated, it gives CASSQGFRGGYTDTQYF.

This clonotype has a handful of counts. The rearrangement joins TRBV6-5 to TRBJ2-7; 15 nucleotides line up with TRBD2. This CDR3 region has 18 residues. The V segment lost 4 bases and the J segment 4 bases; nucleotides outside the gene matches: 11. The V gene's germline CDR1 is MNHEY and CDR2 SVGAGI. The CDR3 sequence is CASSFGLAGGPRTYEQYF. CDR3 bases: TGTGCCAGCAGTTTCGGACTAGCGGGAGGGCCAAGGACGTACGAGCAGTACTTC.

This clonotype has just a few counts. The J gene is TRBJ1-5, the V gene TRBV20-1; D call uncertain. With 3 bases removed from V and 7 bases from J, the gap between germline ends came to 13 bases. The germline V gene encodes CDR1 DFQATT and CDR2 SNEGSKA (reference sequence). The CDR3 is 13 amino acids. CDR3 residues: CSASEPGTQPQHF. The CDR3 region has the DNA TGCAGTGCTAGTGAGCCAGGCACCCAGCCCCAGCATTTT.

The rearrangement links TRBV10-3 to TRBJ1-4; perhaps TRBD1 as D (5 bases). Germline V CDR1 and CDR2: ENHRY, SYGVKD. This CDR3 has 15 residues. V lost 2 bases to trimming and J lost 6 bases, with 13 bases between them. CDR3 in amino acids: CAISETPGGYEKLFF. The CDR3 nucleotides are TGTGCCATCAGTGAGACGCCCGGGGGATATGAAAAACTGTTTTTT.

This chain joins TRBV27 and TRBJ2-1, with 14 bases identical to TRBD2. This CDR3 region has 17 residues. CDR1 is MNHEY and CDR2 is SMNVEV in the germline V gene (reference sequence). V gave up 1 base and J gave up 5 bases; unmatched junction bases: 4. This CDR3 reads CASSLLTSGRGHNEQFF. CDR3 sequence (DNA): TGTGCCAGCAGTTTATTGACTAGCGGGAGGGGTCACAATGAGCAGTTCTTC.

This clonotype was counted only a few times. V gene TRBV9 combines with J gene TRBJ2-7; TRBD2 agrees at 8 bases. J gave up 4 bases and V 0 bases, and 6 bases lay outside the gene matches. The germline V gene encodes CDR1 SGDLS and CDR2 YYNGEE. This CDR3 has 15 residues. The CDR3 DNA follows: TGTGCCAGCAGCGTAGGCACTAGCGGCTTTTACGAGCAGTACTTC. Amino acids: CASSVGTSGFYEQYF.

The chain recombines TRBV5-6 with TRBJ2-1; D not certain. V dropped 0 bases and J dropped 8 bases, with 12 bases sitting between them. Germline CDR1 SGHDT, CDR2 YYEEEE. This CDR3 region has 14 residues. The CDR3 protein is CASSLGVEQHEQFF. CDR3 bases: TGTGCCAGCAGCTTGGGGGTGGAGCAGCATGAGCAGTTCTTC.

The chain employs TRBV25-1 and TRBJ2-2, with TRBD1 as a possible D gene (6 bases). The CDR3 is 15 residues long. The V gene's germline CDR1 is MGHDK and CDR2 SYGVNS. V lost 3 bases and J lost 3, with 11 bases in between. The CDR3 loop is CASSDRDTYTGELFF. CDR3 DNA: TGTGCCAGCAGTGACCGGGACACCTACACCGGGGAGCTGTTTTTT.

The genes are TRBV6-1 and TRBJ2-7; 7 bases map to TRBD1. The CDR3 contains 14 residues. Germline values: CDR1 MNHNS, CDR2 SASEGT. Trimming took 8 bases from V and 0 from J; bases not matched to a gene: 7. The CDR3 coding sequence is TGTGCCAGCGGGGATCGGGACAGCTCCTACGAGCAGTACTTC. Translated, it gives CASGDRDSSYEQYF.

This clonotype was counted a few times. The chain's CDR3 is CSASGLAGFSTDTQYF. The CDR3 DNA reads as TGCAGTGCTTCCGGACTAGCGGGATTCAGCACAGATACGCAGTATTTT. The V call is TRBV20-1, the J call TRBJ2-3, with 12 nucleotides matching TRBD2. The V gene end was trimmed by 5 bases and the J gene end by 0 bases; junction bases not matched to a gene: 6. Germline V lookup: CDR1 DFQATT, CDR2 SNEGSKA (reference sequence). The length of the CDR3 is 16 residues.

The V call is TRBV19, the J call TRBJ1-2, with D perhaps TRBD1 (6 bases). This CDR3 has 14 amino acids. The V gene's germline CDR1 is LNHDA and CDR2 SQIVND (reference sequence). Trimming left V 3 bases short and J 2 bases short, with 10 bases between. The CDR3: CASSIRGRNYGYTF. The CDR3 nucleotides are TGTGCCAGTAGTATCAGGGGACGGAACTATGGCTACACCTTC.

This clonotype showed up many times. The chain combines TRBV28 with TRBJ1-6; tentative D call: TRBD1 (6 bases). The V and J ends lost 7 bases and 8 bases respectively, with 18 bases between them. The CDR3 has 15 residues. Germline V lookup: CDR1 MDHEN, CDR2 SYDVKM. The CDR3 reads CASNSQGGVYSPLHF. The CDR3 coding sequence is TGTGCCAGCAACTCACAGGGAGGAGTGTATTCACCCCTCCACTTT.

This chain uses TRBV7-2 with TRBJ2-7; 10 bases align to TRBD1. Germline assignment: CDR1 SGHTA and CDR2 FQGNSA. The CDR3 is 15 amino acids. With V trimmed by 3 bases and J by 6 bases, 8 bases remained unmatched. As DNA, the CDR3 is TGTGCCAGCAGCTTCCTCCGGGACAGGGGAAGCGAGCAGTACTTC. This sequence encodes CASSFLRDRGSEQYF. Looking up the rest from reference TRBV7-2 and TRBJ2-7 gives the full variable domain: GAGVSQSPSNKVTEKGKDVELRCDPISGHTALYWYRQSLGQGLEFLIYFQGNSAPDKSGLPSDRFSAERTGGSVSTLTIQRTQQEDSAVYLCASSFLRDRGSEQYFGPGTRLTVT.

In its sample, this clonotype was seen a few times. In DNA form, the CDR3 reads TGCAGTGCTAGAGATATAAACGTATATGGCTACACCTTC. Residues: CSARDINVYGYTF. The chain has TRBV20-1 and TRBJ1-2; the D is unclear. The CDR3 totals 13 residues. V was pared by 0 bases and J by 5 bases, with 10 bases between. Per germline, CDR1 DFQATT and CDR2 SNEGSKA (reference sequence).

This clonotype turned up a few times. The V gene is TRBV7-3, the J gene TRBJ2-3; TRBD2 matches at 10 bases. The J segment lost 1 base and the V segment lost 2 bases, leaving 6 bases of the junction unmatched. The CDR3 covers 17 residues. The germline V gene has CDR1 SGHTA and CDR2 FQGTGA. The CDR3 here is CASSLYSSGGRTDTQYF. CDR3 bases: TGTGCCAGCAGCTTATATTCTAGCGGGGGCCGCACAGATACGCAGTATTTT.

This clonotype occurred many times. The chain uses TRBV29-1 and TRBJ2-5; D unclear. The CDR3 is made up of 11 amino acids. V was pared by 4 bases and J by 2 bases, with 5 bases between. Per germline, CDR1 SQVTM and CDR2 ANQGSEA. CDR3 bases: TGCAGCGTTGGACATCAAGAGACCCAGTACTTC. Translating it yields CSVGHQETQYF. Full variable domain (rest looked up from reference TRBV29-1 and TRBJ2-5): SAVISQKPSRDICQRGTSLTIQCQVDSQVTMMFWYRQQPGQSLTLIATANQGSEATYESGFVIDKFPISRPNLTFSTLTVSNMSPEDSSIYLCSVGHQETQYFGPGTRLLVL.

The rearrangement uses TRBV21-1 and TRBJ2-6; TRBD2, as called in the table, went unchecked against the DNA. TRBV21-1 is a listed pseudogene. There are 18 residues in the CDR3. The CDR3 reads CASSKALEGTAGANVLTF. CDR3 DNA: TGTGCCAGCAGCAAAGCGCTTGAGGGGACTGCTGGGGCCAACGTCCTGACTTTC.

CDR3 residues: CASSQVASELETQYF. Written as DNA, the CDR3 is TGTGCCAGCAGCCAAGTAGCTAGCGAGTTAGAGACCCAGTACTTC. V usage is TRBV4-2 and J usage is TRBJ2-5; perhaps TRBD2 as D (6 bases). Trimming stripped 1 base from V and 4 bases from J, with 13 bases between. Germline V lookup: CDR1 LGHNA, CDR2 YNFKEQ. The CDR3 has 15 residues.

V is TRBV6-5 and J is TRBJ2-1, with D tentatively TRBD2 (6 bases). The CDR3 is made up of 15 amino acids. The V end was cut by 0 bases, the J end by 7 bases, with 13 bases between. Germline assignment: CDR1 MNHEY and CDR2 SVGAGI. CDR3 DNA: TGTGCCAGCAGTTACTCGGGACTTCATGGGAATGAGCAGTTCTTC. Protein sequence: CASSYSGLHGNEQFF.

The CDR3 sequence: CASSEALGSLETQYF. The CDR3 bases are TGTGCCAGCAGTGAAGCGCTGGGGAGTTTGGAGACCCAGTACTTC. The chain is built from TRBV6-1 and TRBJ2-5; tentative D call: TRBD2 (5 bases). V was trimmed by 0 bases and J by 5 bases, leaving 13 bases between them. The germline V gene encodes CDR1 MNHNS and CDR2 SASEGT. CDR3 length: 15 residues.

In its sample, this clonotype was seen once. The chain recombines TRBV6-1 with TRBJ2-5, with D unclear. Germline CDR1 and CDR2: MNHNS and SASEGT. The V gene lost 3 bases and the J gene lost 1 base, with 12 bases spanning the gap. This CDR3 comprises 15 residues. The CDR3 DNA is TGTGCCAGCAGTGACAGGCCGGGTTTCCAAGAGACCCAGTACTTC. This translates into CASSDRPGFQETQYF.

This clonotype was recorded many times. V and J are TRBV4-1 and TRBJ1-1; D is undetermined. CDR1 is MGHRA and CDR2 is YSYEKL in the germline V gene. With 5 bases removed from V and 0 bases from J, the gap between germline ends came to 13 bases. The CDR3 contains 15 residues. Written as DNA, the CDR3 is TGCGCCAGCAGCGGAAGGGCGGGGATGAACACTGAAGCTTTCTTT. It encodes CASSGRAGMNTEAFF.

The chain recombines TRBV6-2 or TRBV6-3 with TRBJ2-1, with D perhaps matching TRBD1 (5 bases). V lost 6 bases, J lost 7 bases, and 16 bases lay in between. This CDR3 has 14 residues. Germline V gene lookup returns CDR1 MNHEY and CDR2 SVGEGT. Here the CDR3 DNA reads TGTGCCAGCAGACCCTCGACAGTTACTAATGAGCAGTTCTTC. Amino acids: CASRPSTVTNEQFF.

The rearrangement uses TRBV24-1 and TRBJ2-1; 10 bases fit TRBD2. The germline gives CDR1 KGHDR, CDR2 SFDVKD. The CDR3 is made up of 16 amino acids. V shed 4 bases and J 8 bases; nucleotides not matched to a gene: 10. This chain's CDR3 is CATSDATSGPRDEQFF. The CDR3 DNA reads TGTGCCACCAGTGACGCGACTAGCGGGCCGAGGGATGAGCAGTTCTTC.

This clonotype was seen a handful of times. The chain links TRBV9 to TRBJ1-5; D is unclear. Germline values: CDR1 SGDLS, CDR2 YYNGEE. CDR3 length: 14 amino acids. V was cut by 0 bases and J by 3 bases, with 7 bases left in between. This chain's CDR3 is CASSVGRTNQPQHF. As DNA, the CDR3 is TGTGCCAGCAGCGTAGGCAGAACCAATCAGCCCCAGCATTTT. Full variable domain (remainder filled in from reference TRBV9 and TRBJ1-5): DSGVTQTPKHLITATGQRVTLRCSPRSGDLSVYWYQQSLDQGLQFLIQYYNGEERAKGNILERFSAQQFPDLHSELNLSSLELGDSALYFCASSVGRTNQPQHFGDGTRLSIL.

This clonotype was counted between two and nine times. V gene TRBV2 combines with J gene TRBJ1-1; D unresolved. The CDR3 is 14 amino acids. V was trimmed by 3 bases and J by 6 bases, leaving 14 bases between them. Germline-derived CDR1 and CDR2 are SNHLY and FYNNEI. The CDR3 nucleotides are TGTGCCAGCAGTGACGATCGGGCCTCTTCTGAAGCTTTCTTT. It specifies CASSDDRASSEAFF. Full variable domain (missing parts from reference TRBV2 and TRBJ1-1): EPEVTQTPSHQVTQMGQEVILRCVPISNHLYFYWYRQILGQKVEFLVSFYNNEISEKSEIFDDQFSVERPDGSNFTLKIRSTKLEDSAMYFCASSDDRASSEAFFGQGTRLTVV.

The chain is built from TRBV11-2 and TRBJ2-5, with TRBD1 identical over 7 bases. The CDR3 runs to 17 residues. CDR1 is SGHAT and CDR2 is FQNNGV in the germline V gene. J was trimmed by 5 bases and V by 1 base; bases with no gene match: 13. The CDR3 nucleotides are TGTGCCAGCAGCTTAGGAATTGTGGACAGGCCCACGGAGACCCAGTACTTC. Its protein product is CASSLGIVDRPTETQYF.